The entry below gives a single T cell receptor (beta chain) sequence along with its context. Its specificity is not known. The data stem from a study of T cell repertoires in cytomegalovirus infection. Overall study context: The authors used CMV epitopes that were HLA-C-restricted (recently identified) and HLA-B-restricted (well studied). Public TCR beta signatures were indicative of both CMV infection and a matching HLA type.

A single record per CDR3 protein comes from TCRdb applying MiXCR to the reads. The profile covers about 830,000 distinct CDR3 sequences, with approximately 32% appearing a single time and 9.5% to 15% taken by the ten largest. With V trimmed by 10 bases and J by 7 bases, 7 bases remained unmatched. CDR1 is MNHEY and CDR2 is SMNVEV in the germline V gene (reference sequence). The length of the CDR3 is 15 residues. Findings of the study overall: The ex vivo response was dominated by HLA-C-restricted CMV-specific TCR beta clonotypes. Public TCR beta family frequency separated CMV-and-HLA carriers, including in an independent cohort.

The chain links TRBV27 to TRBJ2-1, with 16 bases aligning to TRBD2. This TCR came from a human donor in good health (CMV status not recorded). Some clones in this sample may be carry-over from other donors' samples. The source material was cultured CD8+ T cells from PBMCs, sampled from culture after CMV antigen stimulation. DNA for the CDR3: TGTGCCACCGGGACTAGCGGGGGGGCTCGTAATGAGCAGTTCTTC. This codes for CATGTSGGARNEQFF.